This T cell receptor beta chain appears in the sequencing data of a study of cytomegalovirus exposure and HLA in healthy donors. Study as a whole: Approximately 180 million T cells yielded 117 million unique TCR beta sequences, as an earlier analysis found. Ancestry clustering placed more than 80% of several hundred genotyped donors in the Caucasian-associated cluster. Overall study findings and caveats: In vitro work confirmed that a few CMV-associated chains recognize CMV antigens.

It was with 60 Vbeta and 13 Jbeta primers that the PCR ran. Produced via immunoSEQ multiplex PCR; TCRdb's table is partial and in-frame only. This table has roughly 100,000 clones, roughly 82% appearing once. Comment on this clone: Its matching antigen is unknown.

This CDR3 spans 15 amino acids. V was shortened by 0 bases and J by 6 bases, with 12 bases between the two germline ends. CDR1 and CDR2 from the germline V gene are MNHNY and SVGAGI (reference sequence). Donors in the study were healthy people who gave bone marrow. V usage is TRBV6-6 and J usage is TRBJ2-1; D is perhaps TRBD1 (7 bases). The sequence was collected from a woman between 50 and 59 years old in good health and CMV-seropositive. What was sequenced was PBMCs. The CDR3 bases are TGTGCCAGCAGTTACTCGCAGGGGGAGGCCAATGAGCAGTTCTTC. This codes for CASSYSQGEANEQFF.